This T cell receptor (beta chain) was captured by sequencing in a study of identical twins. With template switching, a universal primer site was added, and the cDNA carried unique molecular identifiers. TCRdb recomputed calls from the 5' RACE reads with MiXCR, one row per CDR3 protein. The sample lists 1.5 million to 2 million distinct CDR3 sequences; less than 35% were seen once. The study's findings and limits: Compared with models, monozygotic twins showed more out-of-frame TCR alpha sharing. Twin pairs' shared out-of-frame alpha sequences were enriched in low generation probability. Potential partial confounding of zero-insertion analyses by invariant MAIT and iNKT cells was noted.

This clonotype was recorded a few times. As yet, its antigen is unknown. The specimen sequenced was cord blood. This clonotype was obtained from a newborn girl in good health.

CDR3 loop: CSARGRVWEQYF. In DNA, the CDR3 is TGCAGTGCTAGGGGTCGTGTATGGGAGCAGTACTTC. This chain links TRBV20-1 with TRBJ2-5; D is possibly TRBD2 (5 bases). This CDR3 has 12 residues. Germline CDR1 DFQATT, CDR2 SNEGSKA (reference sequence). V was trimmed by 3 bases and J by 11 bases, leaving 16 bases between them.